The T cell receptor (beta chain) described here comes from a study of shared clonotypes between healthy human individuals. Overall study results and limits: In general, naive subsets displayed greater estimated richness than memory subsets did. Unshared clonotypes carried lower generation probabilities than those common to all four donors. Read depth was anticipated to influence clonotype sharing among donors.

Template for every sorted-subset replicate PCR totaled roughly 210 ng DNA, 25,000 to 30,000 T cell genomes. The data were produced by immunoSEQ multiplex PCR, yet TCRdb's version contains in-frame clones alone and is incomplete. The table has approximately 1.5 million clones, just under 99% seen once. This clone was observed a single time. Its antigen is not known. The length of the CDR3 is 15 residues. Germline V gives CDR1 SGHNT, CDR2 YYREEE (reference sequence). V shed 4 bases and J 3 bases; nucleotides not matched to a gene: 7. The receptor was derived from a young man in good health. The J gene is TRBJ2-7, the V gene TRBV5-4; 10 positions match TRBD1. The sample consisted of naive CD4+ T cells sorted from blood. As for subset: CD45RA+ positively selected. CDR3 loop: CASSQAGTGVYEQYF. CDR3 coding DNA: TGTGCCAGCAGCCAGGCCGGGACAGGGGTCTACGAGCAGTACTTC.